This T cell receptor (beta chain) appears in the sequencing data of a study of blood T cells in healthy people across ages. Details on this clonotype: Its antigen is not known.

CDR3 size: 10 residues. Looked up from germline, CDR1 is SGHTA and CDR2 is FQGNSA. General observations from the study: Diversity was estimated from one million T cells, and these estimates were considered underestimates.

The donors, healthy Caucasians from Russia, were aged roughly 6 to 90. Total RNA, at least 5.5 micrograms per sample, was extracted from PBMCs. Combining a sample-barcoded 5' primer with a J-beta primer mix, a second PCR ran for about 7 to 11 cycles. From the 5' RACE reads, TCRdb called clonotypes with MiXCR, one entry per CDR3 protein. The table lists under 750,000 distinct CDR3 sequences, around half of them singletons, with 20% to 25% in the top ten. The sequence was collected from a man older than 75 in good health. Sample: blood. The V call is TRBV7-2, the J call TRBJ2-1; TRBD2 agrees at 7 bases. The CDR3 sequence: CGSGDNEQFF. The CDR3 nucleotides are TGTGGGAGCGGGGACAATGAGCAGTTCTTC.